Listed below are T cell receptor beta chains from one sample, sequenced in a study of blood T cell repertoires in COVID-19. TCRdb's table, derived via immunoSEQ multiplex PCR, lists solely in-frame clones and lacks some. The sample lists under 250,000 clones; about 86% were seen once. The sequenced sample consisted of peripheral blood. Source of these receptors: a woman younger than 45 who had recovered from COVID-19. The CDR3 runs from the conserved cysteine through the conserved F or W. Fields, in order: V gene, D gene, clone size, J gene, CDR3 protein, CDR3 DNA. D genes are given only for firm matches. Clone size appears in some rows only: once, few, many, or a class for an expanded clone.

v_call: TRBV9; d_call: .; clone_size: .; j_call: TRBJ2-1; cdr3_aa: CASTPTGAFSYNEQFF; cdr3_nt: TGTGCCAGCACCCCAACAGGCGCCTTCTCCTACAATGAGCAGTTCTTC
v_call: TRBV5-1; d_call: .; clone_size: .; j_call: TRBJ1-4; cdr3_aa: CASSSQGQVEEKLFF; cdr3_nt: TGCGCCAGCAGCTCACAGGGTCAGGTCGAAGAAAAACTGTTTTTT
v_call: TRBV5-1; d_call: .; clone_size: .; j_call: TRBJ2-1; cdr3_aa: CASSFTDWLDEQFF; cdr3_nt: TGCGCCAGCAGCTTTACGGACTGGCTCGATGAGCAGTTCTTC
v_call: TRBV4-1; d_call: .; clone_size: .; j_call: TRBJ1-1; cdr3_aa: CASSPAGQGGTEAFF; cdr3_nt: TGCGCCAGCAGCCCCGCCGGGCAGGGAGGCACTGAAGCTTTCTTT
v_call: TRBV7-7; d_call: TRBD1; clone_size: .; j_call: TRBJ2-5; cdr3_aa: CASSSVQGAGETQYF; cdr3_nt: TGTGCCAGCAGCTCCGTACAGGGGGCAGGGGAGACCCAGTACTTC
v_call: TRBV5-6; d_call: TRBD1; clone_size: .; j_call: TRBJ2-5; cdr3_aa: CASSLGQGAGETQYF; cdr3_nt: TGTGCCAGCAGCTTGGGGCAGGGGGCCGGAGAGACCCAGTACTTC
v_call: TRBV2; d_call: TRBD1; clone_size: .; j_call: TRBJ2-5; cdr3_aa: CASRGQGASSETQYF; cdr3_nt: TGTGCCAGCAGGGGACAGGGGGCTTCTTCAGAGACCCAGTACTTC
v_call: TRBV6-6; d_call: .; clone_size: .; j_call: TRBJ1-5; cdr3_aa: CASSYSETAPNQPQHF; cdr3_nt: TGTGCCAGCAGTTACTCGGAAACAGCCCCCAATCAGCCCCAGCATTTT
v_call: TRBV4-2; d_call: .; clone_size: .; j_call: TRBJ2-2; cdr3_aa: CASSQLAGESANTGELFF; cdr3_nt: TGTGCCAGCAGCCAACTCGCCGGGGAGAGCGCGAACACCGGGGAGCTGTTTTTT
v_call: TRBV9; d_call: .; clone_size: .; j_call: TRBJ1-6; cdr3_aa: CASSGFRQGSNNSPLHF; cdr3_nt: TGTGCCAGCAGCGGGTTCCGGCAGGGGTCTAATAATTCACCCCTCCACTTT
v_call: TRBV6-4; d_call: TRBD2; clone_size: few; j_call: TRBJ2-7; cdr3_aa: CASRGLAGGRGYEQYF; cdr3_nt: TGTGCCAGCAGGGGACTAGCGGGAGGTCGAGGGTACGAGCAGTACTTC
v_call: TRBV6-2/TRBV6-3; d_call: TRBD1; clone_size: .; j_call: TRBJ1-1; cdr3_aa: CASSLDRGHTEAFF; cdr3_nt: TGTGCCAGCAGTTTGGACAGGGGCCACACTGAAGCTTTCTTT
v_call: TRBV5-4; d_call: TRBD1; clone_size: .; j_call: TRBJ1-2; cdr3_aa: CASSFTGAINYGYTF; cdr3_nt: TGTGCCAGCAGCTTCACAGGGGCTATTAACTATGGCTACACCTTC